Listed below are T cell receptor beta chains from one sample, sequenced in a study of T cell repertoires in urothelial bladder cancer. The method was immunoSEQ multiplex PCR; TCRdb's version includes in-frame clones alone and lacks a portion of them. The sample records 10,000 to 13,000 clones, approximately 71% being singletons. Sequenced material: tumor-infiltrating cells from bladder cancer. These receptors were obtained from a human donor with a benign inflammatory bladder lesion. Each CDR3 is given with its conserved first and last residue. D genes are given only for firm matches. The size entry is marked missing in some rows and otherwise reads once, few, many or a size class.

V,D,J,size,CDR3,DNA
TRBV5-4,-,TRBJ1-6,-,CASSLAQGKEPLHF,TGTGCCAGCAGCTTGGCTCAGGGGAAGGAGCCCCTCCACTTT
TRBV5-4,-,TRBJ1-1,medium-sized,CASSLVASTEAFF,TGTGCCAGCAGCTTGGTGGCCTCCACTGAAGCTTTCTTT
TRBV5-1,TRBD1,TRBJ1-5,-,CASSLSGGQGDQPQHF,TGCGCCAGCAGCTTGAGTGGGGGACAGGGCGATCAGCCCCAGCATTTT
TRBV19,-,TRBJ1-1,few,CASSIAGSMNTEAFF,TGTGCCAGTAGTATTGCAGGATCCATGAACACTGAAGCTTTCTTT
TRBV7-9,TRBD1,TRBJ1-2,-,CASSKSLGQGPGDGYTF,TGTGCCAGCAGCAAATCCCTGGGACAGGGGCCCGGCGATGGCTACACCTTC
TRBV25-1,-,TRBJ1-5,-,CASKGDSNQPQHF,TGTGCCAGCAAAGGGGATAGCAATCAGCCCCAGCATTTT
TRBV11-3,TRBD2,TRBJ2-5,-,CASSSRGGWEETQYF,TGTGCCAGCAGCTCGCGGGGGGGCTGGGAGGAGACCCAGTACTTC
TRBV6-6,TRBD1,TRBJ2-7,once,CASSWGQVLEQYF,TGTGCCAGCAGTTGGGGACAGGTCTTAGAGCAGTACTTC
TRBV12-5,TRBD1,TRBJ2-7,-,CASGFDRGYEQYF,TGTGCTAGTGGTTTTGACAGGGGCTACGAGCAGTACTTC
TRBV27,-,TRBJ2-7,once,CASRGRTSYEQYF,TGTGCCAGCAGGGGACGGACCTCCTACGAGCAGTACTTC
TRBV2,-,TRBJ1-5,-,CASSALSGSNQPQHF,TGTGCCAGCAGTGCCCTTTCCGGGAGCAATCAGCCCCAGCATTTT
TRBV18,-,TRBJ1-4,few,CASSPGARDEKLFF,TGTGCCAGCTCACCGGGGGCGCGGGATGAAAAACTGTTTTTT
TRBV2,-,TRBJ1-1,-,CARGGNTEAFF,TGTGCCAGGGGGGGGAACACTGAAGCTTTCTTT
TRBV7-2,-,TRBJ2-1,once,CASSPSNYNEQFF,TGTGCCAGCAGTCCTAGTAACTACAATGAGCAGTTCTTC
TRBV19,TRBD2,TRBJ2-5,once,CASSPRLAGGLGETQYF,TGTGCCAGTAGTCCTCGACTAGCGGGGGGGCTCGGAGAGACCCAGTACTTC
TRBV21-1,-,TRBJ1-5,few,CASTVPGVQPQHF,TGTGCCAGCACCGTGCCAGGGGTTCAGCCCCAGCATTTT
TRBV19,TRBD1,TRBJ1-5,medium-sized,CASKDRDHQPQHF,TGTGCCAGTAAGGACAGGGACCATCAGCCCCAGCATTTT
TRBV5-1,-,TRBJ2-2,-,CASSLVPGDYTGELFF,TGCGCCAGCAGCTTGGTCCCGGGGGACTACACCGGGGAGCTGTTTTTT
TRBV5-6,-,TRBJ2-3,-,CASSPGTGYTDTQYF,TGTGCCAGCAGCCCCGGGACTGGCTACACAGATACGCAGTATTTT
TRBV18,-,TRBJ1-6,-,CASSLGPNSPLHF,TGTGCCAGCTCACTCGGACCCAATTCACCCCTCCACTTT
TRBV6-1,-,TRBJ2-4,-,CASRLGLAKNIQYF,TGTGCCAGCAGACTTGGGCTAGCCAAAAACATTCAGTACTTC
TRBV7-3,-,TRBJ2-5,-,CASSLNPGSETQYF,TGTGCCAGCAGCTTAAATCCGGGGTCAGAGACCCAGTACTTC
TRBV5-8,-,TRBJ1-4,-,CASSLRTFYEKLFF,TGTGCCAGCAGCTTAAGGACGTTCTACGAAAAACTGTTTTTT
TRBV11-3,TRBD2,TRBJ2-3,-,CASSPEGPRGGLRDTQYF,TGTGCCAGCAGCCCTGAGGGCCCGCGGGGGGGCCTGAGAGATACGCAGTATTTT
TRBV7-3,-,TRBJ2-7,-,CASSPGTSPYEQYF,TGTGCCAGCAGCCCCGGGACAAGCCCCTACGAGCAGTACTTC
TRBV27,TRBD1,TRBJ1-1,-,CASRTRGANTEAFF,TGTGCCAGCAGAACCAGGGGGGCAAACACTGAAGCTTTCTTT
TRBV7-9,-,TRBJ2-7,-,CASSILGGGEQYF,TGTGCCAGCAGCATCTTGGGGGGAGGAGAGCAGTACTTC
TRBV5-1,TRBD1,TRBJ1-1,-,CASSPRQGASEAFF,TGCGCCAGCAGCCCCAGGCAGGGGGCGTCTGAAGCTTTCTTT
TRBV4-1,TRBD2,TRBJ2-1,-,CASSHPRAPLAGGQYNEQFF,TGCGCCAGCAGCCACCCCCGAGCCCCTTTAGCGGGGGGGCAGTACAATGAGCAGTTCTTC
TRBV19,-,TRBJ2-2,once,CASSIKGPGWPGELFF,TGTGCCAGTAGTATAAAGGGACCAGGGTGGCCCGGGGAGCTGTTTTTT
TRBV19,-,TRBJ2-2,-,CARVFINEFTGELFF,TGTGCCAGGGTCTTCATTAATGAATTCACCGGGGAGCTGTTTTTT
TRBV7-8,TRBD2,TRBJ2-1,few,CASSLAGGTHNEQFF,TGTGCCAGCAGCTTGGCGGGGGGGACCCACAATGAGCAGTTCTTC
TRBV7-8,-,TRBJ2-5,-,CASSQRPSGGLQETQYF,TGTGCCAGCAGCCAGCGTCCGTCGGGCGGACTCCAAGAGACCCAGTACTTC
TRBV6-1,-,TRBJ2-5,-,CASSEATYGGRETQYF,TGTGCCAGCAGTGAAGCCACCTACGGAGGGAGGGAGACCCAGTACTTC
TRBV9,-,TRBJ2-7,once,CASSVGHQTLYEQYF,TGTGCCAGCAGCGTAGGACACCAGACCCTCTACGAGCAGTACTTC
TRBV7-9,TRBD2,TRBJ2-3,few,CASSPAGRTDTQYF,TGTGCCAGCAGCCCAGCGGGGCGCACAGATACGCAGTATTTT
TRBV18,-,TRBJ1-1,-,CASSKTGGESEAFF,TGTGCCAGCTCCAAAACGGGAGGGGAATCTGAAGCTTTCTTT
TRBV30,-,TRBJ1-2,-,CAWSIGTWYTF,TGTGCCTGGAGTATAGGGACGTGGTACACCTTC
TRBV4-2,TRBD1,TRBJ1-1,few,CASSQISTGGTEAFF,TGTGCCAGCAGCCAGATTTCGACAGGGGGCACTGAAGCTTTCTTT
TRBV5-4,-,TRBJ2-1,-,CASSSWWGGLGNEQFF,TGTGCCAGCAGCTCCTGGTGGGGGGGGCTTGGTAATGAGCAGTTCTTC
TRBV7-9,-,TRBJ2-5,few,CASSQNSWETQYF,TGTGCCAGCAGCCAAAATAGCTGGGAGACCCAGTACTTC
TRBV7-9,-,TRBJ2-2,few,CASSLDRTNTGELFF,TGTGCCAGCAGCTTAGACAGGACGAACACCGGGGAGCTGTTTTTT
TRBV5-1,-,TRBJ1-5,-,CASSFGGSNQPQHF,TGCGCCAGCAGCTTTGGGGGTAGCAATCAGCCCCAGCATTTT
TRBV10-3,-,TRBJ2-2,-,CAISALTRTGELFF,TGTGCCATCAGCGCGCTGACACGAACCGGGGAGCTGTTTTTT
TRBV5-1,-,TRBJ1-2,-,CASSHDSTGKTNYGYTF,TGCGCCAGCAGCCACGACAGTACGGGGAAAACTAACTATGGCTACACCTTC
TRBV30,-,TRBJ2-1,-,CAWSLGAVLDEQFF,TGTGCCTGGAGTCTGGGGGCAGTTTTGGATGAGCAGTTCTTC
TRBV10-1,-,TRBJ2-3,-,CASSESGDTQYF,TGCGCCAGCAGTGAGTCGGGAGATACGCAGTATTTT
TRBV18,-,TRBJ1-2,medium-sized,CASSPHSDSNYGYTF,TGTGCCAGCTCACCACACTCGGACAGTAACTATGGCTACACCTTC
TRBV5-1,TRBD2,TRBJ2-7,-,CASSSAGGRNEQYF,TGCGCCAGCAGCTCCGCGGGGGGCCGAAACGAGCAGTACTTC
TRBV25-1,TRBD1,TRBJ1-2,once,CASSNPGQGGIYGYTF,TGTGCCAGCAGCAACCCTGGACAGGGGGGTATCTATGGCTACACCTTC